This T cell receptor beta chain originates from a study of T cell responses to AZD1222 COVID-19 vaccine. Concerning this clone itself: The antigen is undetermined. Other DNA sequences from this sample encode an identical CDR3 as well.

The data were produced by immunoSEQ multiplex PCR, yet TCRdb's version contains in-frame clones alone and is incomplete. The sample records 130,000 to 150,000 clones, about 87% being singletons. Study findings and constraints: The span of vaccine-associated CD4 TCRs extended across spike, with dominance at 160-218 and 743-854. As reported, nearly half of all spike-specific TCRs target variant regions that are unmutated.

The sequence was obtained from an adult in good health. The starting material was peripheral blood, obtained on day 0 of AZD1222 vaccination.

CDR3 residues: CASSPGQVYGYTF. The CDR3 nucleotides are TGTGCCAGCAGTCCAGGACAGGTTTATGGCTACACCTTC. V gene TRBV28 combines with J gene TRBJ1-2, with 7 positions matching TRBD1. The CDR3 has 13 amino acids. The germline gives CDR1 MDHEN, CDR2 SYDVKM. V was pared by 5 bases and J by 5 bases, with 5 bases of the junction left unmatched.